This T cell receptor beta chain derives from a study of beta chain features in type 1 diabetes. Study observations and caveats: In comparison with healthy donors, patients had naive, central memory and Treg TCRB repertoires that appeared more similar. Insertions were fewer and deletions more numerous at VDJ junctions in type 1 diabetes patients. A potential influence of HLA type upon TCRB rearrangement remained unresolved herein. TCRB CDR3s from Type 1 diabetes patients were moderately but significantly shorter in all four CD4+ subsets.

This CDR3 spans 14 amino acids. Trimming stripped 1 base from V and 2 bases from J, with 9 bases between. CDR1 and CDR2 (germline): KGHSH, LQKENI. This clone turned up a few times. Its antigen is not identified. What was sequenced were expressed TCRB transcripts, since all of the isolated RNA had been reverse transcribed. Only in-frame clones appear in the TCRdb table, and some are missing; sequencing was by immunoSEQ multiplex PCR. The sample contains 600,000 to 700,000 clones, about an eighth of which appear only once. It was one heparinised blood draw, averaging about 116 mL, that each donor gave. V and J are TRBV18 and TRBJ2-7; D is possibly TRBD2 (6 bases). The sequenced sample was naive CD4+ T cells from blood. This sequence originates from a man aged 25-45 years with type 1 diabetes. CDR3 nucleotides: TGTGCCAGCTCACCACGTTCGGGAGCCTACGAGCAGTACTTC. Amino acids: CASSPRSGAYEQYF.